This entry lists 2 T cell receptor beta chains sequenced from one sample in a study of breast tumors, draining lymph nodes, adjacent tissues. A single record per CDR3 protein comes from TCRdb applying MiXCR to the multiplex PCR reads. The table has 20,000 to 25,000 distinct CDR3 sequences, about a third seen once; the top ten hold roughly 10%. The specimen was breast tumor tissue. Every receptor here comes from a female donor with breast cancer. Some clones in this sample may be carry-over from other donors' samples.

As for this clonotype: The final CDR3 position lacks the conserved phenylalanine or tryptophan, pointing to a likely read error. The DNA is left out, because the CDR3 cannot be placed on it with certainty; the CDR3 is given as TCRdb lists it. The genes are TRBV10-2 and TRBJ2-1; TRBD2, as called in the table, went unchecked against the DNA. Ends included, the CDR3 has 18 residues. Germline V lookup: CDR1 WSHSY, CDR2 SAAADI. The CDR3 protein is CASSRGTSGSFGYNERFS.

The chain recombines TRBV7-8 with TRBJ2-5, with 13 bases fitting TRBD2. The V and J ends lost 1 base and 1 base, in that order; junction bases with no gene match: 3. CDR3 length equals 17 residues. CDR1 is SGHVS, CDR2 FQNEAQ, per germline. The CDR3 reads CASSLGGLAGTQETQYF. The CDR3 coding sequence is TGTGCCAGCAGCTTAGGGGGACTAGCGGGGACCCAAGAGACCCAGTACTTC.